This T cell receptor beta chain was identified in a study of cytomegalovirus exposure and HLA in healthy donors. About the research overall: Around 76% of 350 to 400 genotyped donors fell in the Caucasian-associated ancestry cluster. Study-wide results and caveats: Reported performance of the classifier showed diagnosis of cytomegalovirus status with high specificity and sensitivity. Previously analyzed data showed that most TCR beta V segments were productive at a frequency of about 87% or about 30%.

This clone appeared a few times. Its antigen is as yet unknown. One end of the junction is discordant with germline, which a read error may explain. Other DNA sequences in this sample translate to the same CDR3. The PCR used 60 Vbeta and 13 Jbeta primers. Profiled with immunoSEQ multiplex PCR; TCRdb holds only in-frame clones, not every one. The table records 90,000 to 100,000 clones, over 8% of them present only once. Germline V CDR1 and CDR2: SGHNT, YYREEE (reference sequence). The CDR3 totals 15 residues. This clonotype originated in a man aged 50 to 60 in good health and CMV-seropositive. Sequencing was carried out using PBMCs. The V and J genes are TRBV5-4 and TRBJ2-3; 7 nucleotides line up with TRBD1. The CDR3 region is CASSRAGTVTDTQYF. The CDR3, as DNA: TGCGCCAGCAGCCGTGCAGGGACAGTAACGGATACGCAGTATTTT.